This T cell receptor beta chain was recovered during a study of type 1 and type 2 diabetes patients. The overall study: Magnetic bead positive selection isolated CD4+ or CD8+ T cells from PBMCs.

This clonotype was detected only once. PCR was run on genomic DNA. A primer set of 30 forward and 13 reverse primers amplified the CDR3. Using its own MiXCR run on the multiplex PCR reads, TCRdb lists one record per CDR3 protein. The sample includes 270,000 or so distinct CDR3 sequences, over 45% seen only once; the top ten take roughly 13%. The receptor was derived from a man aged 18-30 years with type 2 diabetes. Sequencing was performed on peripheral blood mononuclear cells (PBMCs).

The DNA of the CDR3 is TGTGCCAGCAGCCAAGAGGAAGTTACCGGGGAGCTGTTTTTT. Residues: CASSQEEVTGELFF. The V and J genes are TRBV14 and TRBJ2-2; D uncertain. The germline CDR1 and CDR2 sequences are SGHDN and FVKESK. V was cut by 0 bases and J by 5 bases, with 7 bases left in between. The length of the CDR3 is 14 residues.